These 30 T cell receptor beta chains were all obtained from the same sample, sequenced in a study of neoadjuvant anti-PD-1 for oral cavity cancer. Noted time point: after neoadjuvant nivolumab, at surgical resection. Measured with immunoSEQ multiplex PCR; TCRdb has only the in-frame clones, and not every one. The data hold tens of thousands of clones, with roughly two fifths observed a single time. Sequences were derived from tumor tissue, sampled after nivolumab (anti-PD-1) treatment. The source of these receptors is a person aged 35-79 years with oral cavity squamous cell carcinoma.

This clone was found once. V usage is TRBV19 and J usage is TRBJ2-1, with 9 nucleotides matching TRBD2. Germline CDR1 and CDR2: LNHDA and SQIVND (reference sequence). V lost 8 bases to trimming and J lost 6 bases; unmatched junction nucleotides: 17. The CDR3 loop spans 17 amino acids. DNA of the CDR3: TGTGCCAGTGCCGGGTGGGCTAGCGGGACGTGGGGCAATGAGCAGTTCTTC. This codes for CASAGWASGTWGNEQFF. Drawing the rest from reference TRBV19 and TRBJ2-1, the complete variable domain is DGGITQSPKYLFRKEGQNVTLSCEQNLNHDAMYWYRQDPGQGLRLIYYSQIVNDFQKGDIAEGYSVSREKKESFPLTVTSAQKNPTAFYLCASAGWASGTWGNEQFFGPGTRLTVL.

CDR3 sequence: CASSRLAGGNEQFF. The CDR3 DNA reads TGTGCCAGCTCCCGACTAGCGGGAGGCAATGAGCAGTTCTTC. The J gene is TRBJ2-1, the V gene TRBV27, with 13 positions matching TRBD2. The CDR3 spans 14 residues. V lost 8 bases and J lost 6; bases outside the gene matches: 4. CDR1 is MNHEY and CDR2 is SMNVEV in the germline V gene (reference sequence).

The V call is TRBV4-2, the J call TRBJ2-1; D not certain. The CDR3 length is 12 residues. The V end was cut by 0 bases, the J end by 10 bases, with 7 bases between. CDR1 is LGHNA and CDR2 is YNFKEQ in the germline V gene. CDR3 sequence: CASSQEGEEQFF. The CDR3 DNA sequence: TGTGCCAGCAGCCAAGAGGGCGAGGAGCAGTTCTTC.

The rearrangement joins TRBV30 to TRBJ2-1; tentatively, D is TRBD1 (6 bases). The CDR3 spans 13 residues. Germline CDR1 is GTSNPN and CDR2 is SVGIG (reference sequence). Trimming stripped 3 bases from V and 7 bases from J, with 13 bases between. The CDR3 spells CAWRDSYRNEQFF. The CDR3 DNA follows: TGTGCCTGGAGGGACAGCTACAGGAATGAGCAGTTCTTC.

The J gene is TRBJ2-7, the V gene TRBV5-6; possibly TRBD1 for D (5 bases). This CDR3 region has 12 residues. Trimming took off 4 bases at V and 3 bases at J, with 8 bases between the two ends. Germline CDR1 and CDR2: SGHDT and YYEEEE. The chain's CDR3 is CASSGTGYEQYF. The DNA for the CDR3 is TGTGCCAGCAGCGGAACAGGCTACGAGCAGTACTTC. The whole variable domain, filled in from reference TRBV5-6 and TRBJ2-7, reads DAGVTQSPTHLIKTRGQQVTLRCSPKSGHDTVSWYQQALGQGPQFIFQYYEEEERQRGNFPDRFSGHQFPNYSSELNVNALLLGDSALYLCASSGTGYEQYFGPGTRLTVT.

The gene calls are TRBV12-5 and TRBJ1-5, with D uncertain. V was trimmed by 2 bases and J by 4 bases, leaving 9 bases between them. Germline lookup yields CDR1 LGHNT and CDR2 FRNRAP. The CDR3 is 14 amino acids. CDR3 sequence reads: CASGLRAANQPQHF. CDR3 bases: TGTGCTAGTGGTTTGAGGGCAGCAAATCAGCCCCAGCATTTT. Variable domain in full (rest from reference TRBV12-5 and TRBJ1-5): DARVTQTPRHKVTEMGQEVTMRCQPILGHNTVFWYRQTMMQGLELLAYFRNRAPLDDSGMPKDRFSAEMPDATLATLKIQPSEPRDSAVYFCASGLRAANQPQHFGDGTRLSIL.

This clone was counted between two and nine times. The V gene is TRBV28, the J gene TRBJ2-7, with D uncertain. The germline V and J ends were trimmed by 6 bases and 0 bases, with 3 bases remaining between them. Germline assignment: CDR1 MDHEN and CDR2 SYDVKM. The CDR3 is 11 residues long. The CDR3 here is CASSTSYEQYF. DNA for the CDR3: TGTGCCAGCAGCACCTCCTACGAGCAGTACTTC.

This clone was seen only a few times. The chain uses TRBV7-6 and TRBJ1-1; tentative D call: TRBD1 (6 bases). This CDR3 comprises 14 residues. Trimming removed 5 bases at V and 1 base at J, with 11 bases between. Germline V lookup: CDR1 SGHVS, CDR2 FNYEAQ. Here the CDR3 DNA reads TGTGCCAGCAGCCTACAGGGCACGAACACTGAAGCTTTCTTT. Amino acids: CASSLQGTNTEAFF.

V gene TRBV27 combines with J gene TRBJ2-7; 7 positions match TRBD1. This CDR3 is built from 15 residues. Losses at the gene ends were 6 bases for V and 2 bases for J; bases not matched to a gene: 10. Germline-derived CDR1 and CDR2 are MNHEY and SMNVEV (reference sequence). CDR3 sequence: CASRGTGQRAYEQYF. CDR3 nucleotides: TGTGCCAGCAGAGGCACGGGACAGCGCGCCTACGAGCAGTACTTC.

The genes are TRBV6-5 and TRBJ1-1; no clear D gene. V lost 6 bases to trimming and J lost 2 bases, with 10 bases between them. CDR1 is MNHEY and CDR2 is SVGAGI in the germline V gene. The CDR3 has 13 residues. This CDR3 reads CASSFGLNTEAFF. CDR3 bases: TGTGCCAGCAGCTTCGGATTAAACACTGAAGCTTTCTTT.

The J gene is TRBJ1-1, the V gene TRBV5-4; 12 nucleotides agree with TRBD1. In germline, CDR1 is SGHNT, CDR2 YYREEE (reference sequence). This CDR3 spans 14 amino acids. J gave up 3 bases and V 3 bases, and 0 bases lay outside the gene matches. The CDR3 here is CASSWDRGHTEAFF. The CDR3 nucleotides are TGTGCCAGCAGCTGGGACAGGGGGCACACTGAAGCTTTCTTT.

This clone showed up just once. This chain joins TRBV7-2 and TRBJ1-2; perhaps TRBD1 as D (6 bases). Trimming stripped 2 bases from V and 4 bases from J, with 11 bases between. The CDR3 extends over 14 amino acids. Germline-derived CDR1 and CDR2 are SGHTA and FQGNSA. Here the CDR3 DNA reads TGTGCCAGCAGCTTATGGGGACAAATCTATGGCTACACCTTC. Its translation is CASSLWGQIYGYTF.

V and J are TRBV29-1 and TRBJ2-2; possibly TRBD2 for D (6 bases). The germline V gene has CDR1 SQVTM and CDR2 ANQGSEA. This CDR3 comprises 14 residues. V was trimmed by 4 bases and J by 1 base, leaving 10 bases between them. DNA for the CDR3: TGCAGCGTTGCTGGGAGGCAGAACACCGGGGAGCTGTTTTTT. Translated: CSVAGRQNTGELFF.

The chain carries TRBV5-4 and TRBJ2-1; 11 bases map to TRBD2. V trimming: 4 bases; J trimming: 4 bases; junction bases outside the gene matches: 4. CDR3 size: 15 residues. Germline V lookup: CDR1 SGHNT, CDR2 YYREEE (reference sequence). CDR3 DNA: TGTGCCAGCAGCCAGACTAGCGGGGTATACAATGAGCAGTTCTTC. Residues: CASSQTSGVYNEQFF.

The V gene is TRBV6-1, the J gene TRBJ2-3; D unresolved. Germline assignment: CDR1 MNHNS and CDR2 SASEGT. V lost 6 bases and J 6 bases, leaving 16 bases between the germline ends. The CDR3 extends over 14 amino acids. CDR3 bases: TGTGCCAGCAGCCTTCCCCGTCCTGGGGATACGCAGTATTTT. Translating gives CASSLPRPGDTQYF.

CDR3 amino acids: CASSRTDQETQYF. In DNA, the CDR3 is TGTGCCAGCAGCCGGACAGACCAAGAGACCCAGTACTTC. This chain joins TRBV5-4 and TRBJ2-5; possible D gene TRBD1, 6 bases. Germline CDR1 and CDR2: SGHNT and YYREEE (reference sequence). This CDR3 has 13 residues. The V end was cut by 4 bases, the J end by 0 bases, with 7 bases between.

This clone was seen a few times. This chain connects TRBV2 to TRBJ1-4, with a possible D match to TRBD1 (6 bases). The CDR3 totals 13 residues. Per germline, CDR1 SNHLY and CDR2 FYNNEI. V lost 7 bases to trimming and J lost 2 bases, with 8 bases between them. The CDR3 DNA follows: TGTGCCAGCATGAGGGGGACTAATGAAAAACTGTTTTTT. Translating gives CASMRGTNEKLFF. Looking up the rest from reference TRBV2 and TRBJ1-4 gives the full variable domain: EPEVTQTPSHQVTQMGQEVILRCVPISNHLYFYWYRQILGQKVEFLVSFYNNEISEKSEIFDDQFSVERPDGSNFTLKIRSTKLEDSAMYFCASMRGTNEKLFFGSGTQLSVL.

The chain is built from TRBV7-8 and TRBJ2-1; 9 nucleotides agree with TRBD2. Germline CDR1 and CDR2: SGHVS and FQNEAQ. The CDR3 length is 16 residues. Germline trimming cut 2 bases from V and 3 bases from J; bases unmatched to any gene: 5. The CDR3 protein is CASSLPGLAFYNEQFF. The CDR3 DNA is TGTGCCAGCAGCTTACCGGGACTAGCCTTCTACAATGAGCAGTTCTTC.

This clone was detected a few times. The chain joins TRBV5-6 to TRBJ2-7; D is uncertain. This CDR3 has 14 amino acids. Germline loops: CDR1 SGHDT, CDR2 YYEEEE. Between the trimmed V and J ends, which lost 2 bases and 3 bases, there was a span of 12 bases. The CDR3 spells CASSFMGIGYEQYF. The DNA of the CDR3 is TGTGCCAGCAGCTTCATGGGGATTGGCTACGAGCAGTACTTC.

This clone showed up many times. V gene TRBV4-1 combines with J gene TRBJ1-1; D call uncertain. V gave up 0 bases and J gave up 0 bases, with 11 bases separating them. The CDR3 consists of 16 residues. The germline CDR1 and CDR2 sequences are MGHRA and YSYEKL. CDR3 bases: TGCGCCAGCAGCCAAGATAGTTCCAGGTTGAACACTGAAGCTTTCTTT. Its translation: CASSQDSSRLNTEAFF.

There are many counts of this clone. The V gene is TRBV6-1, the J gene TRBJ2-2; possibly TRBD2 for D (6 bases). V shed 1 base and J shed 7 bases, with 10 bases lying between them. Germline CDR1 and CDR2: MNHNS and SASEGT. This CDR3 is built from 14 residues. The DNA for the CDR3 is TGTGCCAGCAGTGAAGTCCGGGGAGGCGGGGAGCTGTTTTTT. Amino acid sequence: CASSEVRGGGELFF.

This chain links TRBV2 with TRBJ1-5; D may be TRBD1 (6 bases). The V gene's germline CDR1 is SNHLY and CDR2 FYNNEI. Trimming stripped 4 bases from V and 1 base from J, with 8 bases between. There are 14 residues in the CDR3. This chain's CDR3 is CASSGGQSNQPQHF. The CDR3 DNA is TGTGCCAGCAGTGGGGGGCAGAGCAATCAGCCCCAGCATTTT.

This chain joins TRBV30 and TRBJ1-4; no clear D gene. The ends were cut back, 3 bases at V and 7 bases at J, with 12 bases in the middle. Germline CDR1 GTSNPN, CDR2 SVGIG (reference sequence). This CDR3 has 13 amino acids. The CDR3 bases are TGTGCCTGGAGCTGGGCAGGTCGTGAAAAACTGTTTTTT. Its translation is CAWSWAGREKLFF.

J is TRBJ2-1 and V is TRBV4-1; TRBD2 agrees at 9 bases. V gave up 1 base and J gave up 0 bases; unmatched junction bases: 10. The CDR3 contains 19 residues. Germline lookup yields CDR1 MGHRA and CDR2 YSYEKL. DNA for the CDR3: TGCGCCAGCAGCCAAGGTTTAGCTCTAGCGGGGCTCTCCTACAATGAGCAGTTCTTC. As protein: CASSQGLALAGLSYNEQFF.

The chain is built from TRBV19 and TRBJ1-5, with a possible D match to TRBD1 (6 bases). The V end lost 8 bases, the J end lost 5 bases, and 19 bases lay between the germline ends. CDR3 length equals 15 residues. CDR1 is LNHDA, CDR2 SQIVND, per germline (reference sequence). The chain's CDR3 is CASGSGEALHQPQHF. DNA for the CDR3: TGTGCCAGTGGGTCAGGGGAGGCCCTCCATCAGCCCCAGCATTTT.

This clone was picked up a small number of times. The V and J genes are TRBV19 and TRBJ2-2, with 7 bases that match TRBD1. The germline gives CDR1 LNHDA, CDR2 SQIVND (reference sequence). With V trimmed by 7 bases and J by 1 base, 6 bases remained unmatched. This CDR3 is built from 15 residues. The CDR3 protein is CASTARQGNTGELFF. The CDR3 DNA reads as TGTGCCAGTACGGCGAGACAGGGGAACACCGGGGAGCTGTTTTTT. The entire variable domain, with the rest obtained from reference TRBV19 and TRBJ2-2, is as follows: DGGITQSPKYLFRKEGQNVTLSCEQNLNHDAMYWYRQDPGQGLRLIYYSQIVNDFQKGDIAEGYSVSREKKESFPLTVTSAQKNPTAFYLCASTARQGNTGELFFGEGSRLTVL.

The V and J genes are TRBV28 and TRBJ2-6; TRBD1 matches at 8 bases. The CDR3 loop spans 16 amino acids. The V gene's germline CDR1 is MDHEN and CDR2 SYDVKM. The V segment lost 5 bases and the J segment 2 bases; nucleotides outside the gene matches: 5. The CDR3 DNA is TGTGCCAGCAGTCCCAGGGGGCGCGCTGGGGCCAACGTCCTGACTTTC. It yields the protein CASSPRGRAGANVLTF.

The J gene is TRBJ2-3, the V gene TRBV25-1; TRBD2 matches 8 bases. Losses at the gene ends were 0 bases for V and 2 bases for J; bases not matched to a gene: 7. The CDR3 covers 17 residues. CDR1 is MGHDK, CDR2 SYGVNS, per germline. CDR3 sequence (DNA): TGTGCCAGCAGTGAATATAAGTCTAGCGGGTCCACAGATACGCAGTATTTT. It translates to CASSEYKSSGSTDTQYF.

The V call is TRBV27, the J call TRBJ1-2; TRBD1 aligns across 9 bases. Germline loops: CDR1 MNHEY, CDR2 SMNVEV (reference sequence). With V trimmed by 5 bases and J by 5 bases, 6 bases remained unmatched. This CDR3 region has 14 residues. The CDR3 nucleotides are TGTGCCAGCAGTCCCCGGGACAGGGTATATGGCTACACCTTC. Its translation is CASSPRDRVYGYTF.

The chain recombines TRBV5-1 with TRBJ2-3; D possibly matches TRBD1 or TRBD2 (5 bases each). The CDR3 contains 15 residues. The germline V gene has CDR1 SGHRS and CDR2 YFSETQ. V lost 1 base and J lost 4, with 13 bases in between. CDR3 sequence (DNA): TGCGCCAGCAGCTTGAAGGGGTCGGGGCCAGATACGCAGTATTTT. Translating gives CASSLKGSGPDTQYF.